A selection of T cell receptor beta chains follows, all from one sample in a study of post-analysis software for immune sequencing data. TCRdb redid the calling of the PCR reads with MiXCR, one entry per CDR3 protein. Of 800,000 to 950,000 distinct CDR3 sequences listed, about 50% are singletons. The specimen was blood. The receptors originated from a girl aged 5-17 years with multiple sclerosis. Both conserved end residues are part of each CDR3. Each record gives: J gene, CDR3 length, V gene, CDR3 protein.

TRBJ1-5	14	TRBV6-1	CASSADRAHQPQHF
TRBJ1-2	14	TRBV12-3/TRBV12-4	CASSLDEQNYGYTF
TRBJ2-1	15	TRBV15	CATGGFSGGFNEQFF
TRBJ2-4	16	TRBV4-2	CASSQDGDRAKNIQYF
TRBJ2-3	19	TRBV4-1	CASSQDLGLGNRITDTQYF
TRBJ1-2	13	TRBV6-2/TRBV6-3	CASSPGQRGGYTF
TRBJ1-1	14	TRBV5-1	CASSLELLGTEAFF
TRBJ2-1	12	TRBV9	CASSGGADEQFF
TRBJ2-1	15	TRBV12-3/TRBV12-4	CASSLETSSYNEQFF
TRBJ2-7	14	TRBV20-1	CSASPLAYSYEQYF
TRBJ1-1	14	TRBV5-1	CASSLVQRNTEAFF
TRBJ2-3	16	TRBV29-1	CSVEDRVVASTDTQYF
TRBJ2-7	15	TRBV7-6	CASSLRAGDAYEQYF
TRBJ2-3	15	TRBV7-9	CASSLASGSGDTQYF
TRBJ2-1	13	TRBV10-3	CAIRGTANNEQFF
TRBJ2-3	16	TRBV9	CASSLLAGISTDTQYF
TRBJ1-5	12	TRBV20-1	CSARMGGENEHF
NA	15	TRBV29-1	CSVHATRTGAREQYF
TRBJ2-5	11	TRBV25-1	CASSGGGQQYF
TRBJ1-2	13	TRBV28	CAGSLTGARGYTF
TRBJ2-7	15	TRBV5-1	CASSSGQGKAYEQYF
TRBJ2-1	13	TRBV29-1	CSATGGAGNEQFF
TRBJ1-5	14	TRBV20-1	CSARNRYSNQPQHF